This T cell receptor (beta chain) comes out of a study of T cell changes during pregnancy in multiple sclerosis. The table came from immunoSEQ multiplex PCR; TCRdb's copy has only in-frame clones and leaves some out. The profile shows approximately 45,000 clones, roughly 84% of them singletons. As to this clone: This CDR3 is also generated by other DNA sequences in the sample.

The CDR3 totals 14 residues. Per germline, CDR1 SGDLS and CDR2 YYNGEE. The ends were cut back, 1 base at V and 0 bases at J, with 7 bases in the middle. V gene TRBV9 combines with J gene TRBJ2-5, with D possibly being TRBD2 (5 bases). Sequencing was performed on CD4+ T cells from peripheral blood mononuclear cells, taken before pregnancy. This receptor was taken from a female donor with multiple sclerosis, enrolled in a pregnancy study. The CDR3 region is CASSVSGYQETQYF. The CDR3 nucleotides read TGTGCCAGCAGCGTATCGGGGTACCAAGAGACCCAGTACTTC.